The 24 T cell receptor beta chains in this list originate from one sample, sequenced in a study of blood T cells in healthy people across ages. With a J-beta primer mix and a sample-barcoded 5' primer, a second PCR ran 7 to 11 cycles. TCRdb recomputed calls from the 5' RACE reads with MiXCR, one row per CDR3 protein. The table includes some 320,000 distinct CDR3 sequences, 25% to 30% detected once. The material sequenced was blood. The source is a woman aged 70-85 years in good health.

V gene TRBV28 combines with J gene TRBJ2-1, with TRBD1 matching over 9 bases. The CDR3 is 15 residues long. V trimming: 4 bases; J trimming: 4 bases; junction bases outside the gene matches: 5. Germline V gene lookup returns CDR1 MDHEN and CDR2 SYDVKM. The CDR3 DNA reads TGTGCCAGCAGTTCCGGACAGGGGCCGTACAATGAGCAGTTCTTC. Its protein product is CASSSGQGPYNEQFF.

This clonotype was picked up many times. The chain recombines TRBV6-2 or TRBV6-3 with TRBJ2-1; 9 nucleotides align to TRBD2. CDR3 size: 15 residues. V lost 6 bases, J lost 4 bases, and 7 bases stayed unmatched. From germline, CDR1 is MNHEY and CDR2 SVGEGT. CDR3 sequence: CASSLLAGTYNEQFF. CDR3 in DNA: TGTGCCAGCAGCCTCCTAGCGGGAACTTACAATGAGCAGTTCTTC.

This clonotype was seen a few times. The junction departs from the called germline gene at one end, perhaps through a read error. The chain uses TRBV9 and TRBJ2-2, with 8 bases identical to TRBD1. Per germline, CDR1 SGDLS and CDR2 YYNGEE. The CDR3 is 17 residues long. CDR3 amino acids: CASSVPGTGANTGGLFF. The CDR3 DNA is TGTGCCAGCAGCGTACCCGGGACAGGTGCGAACACCGGGGGGCTGTTTTTT.

The rearrangement uses TRBV4-1 and TRBJ1-4; possible D gene TRBD1, 5 bases. Trimming cost V 5 bases and J 3 bases, with 10 bases left between them. This CDR3 spans 14 amino acids. Germline V gene sequence: CDR1 MGHRA, CDR2 YSYEKL. The CDR3 DNA follows: TGCGCCAGCAGCTTGACAGCGGCTAATGAAAAACTGTTTTTT. Its translation is CASSLTAANEKLFF.

The chain carries TRBV2 and TRBJ2-1; TRBD1 might be the D (5 bases). Germline V gene lookup returns CDR1 SNHLY and CDR2 FYNNEI. V gave up 3 bases and J gave up 9 bases, with 15 bases separating them. The CDR3 is 14 residues long. The CDR3 region is CASSDTVQRGEQFF. For the CDR3, the DNA is TGTGCCAGCAGTGATACCGTCCAAAGGGGTGAGCAGTTCTTC.

Remarks on this clonotype: With a much larger clone just one base away, this may be a read error. The J gene is TRBJ2-5, the V gene TRBV20-1; 11 nucleotides agree with TRBD2. Per the germline V gene, CDR1 is DFQATT and CDR2 is SNEGSKA (reference sequence). The trim removed 5 bases at V and 7 bases at J, leaving 12 bases unmatched. This CDR3 region has 15 residues. CDR3 sequence reads: CSAGAGTSGKVTQYF. CDR3 bases: TGCAGTGCTGGGGCCGGGACTAGCGGTAAAGTGACCCAGTACTTC.

This clonotype was seen ten or more times. V usage is TRBV29-1 and J usage is TRBJ2-2, with D unresolved. The CDR3 is made up of 13 amino acids. Trimming removed 5 bases at V and 0 bases at J, with 7 bases between. Germline assignment: CDR1 SQVTM and CDR2 ANQGSEA. The CDR3 loop is CSVRSANTGELFF. In DNA, the CDR3 is TGCAGCGTTAGATCTGCGAACACCGGGGAGCTGTTTTTT.

The sample holds many counts of this clonotype. The chain carries TRBV5-1 and TRBJ2-7, with 7 bases matching TRBD1. CDR3 length: 15 residues. Germline values: CDR1 SGHRS, CDR2 YFSETQ. V shed 4 bases, J shed 6 bases, and the junction held 13 bases outside the gene matches. In DNA form, the CDR3 reads TGCGCCAGCAGCCTTGACCGGACAGGTAGAAGCGAGCAGTACTTC. This codes for CASSLDRTGRSEQYF.

This clonotype was detected a few times. This chain connects TRBV20-1 to TRBJ2-5, with D possibly being TRBD1 (6 bases). The CDR3 totals 12 residues. CDR1 is DFQATT, CDR2 SNEGSKA, per germline (reference sequence). The ends were cut back, 5 bases at V and 2 bases at J, with 9 bases in the middle. CDR3 residues: CSASGHQETQYF. As DNA, the CDR3 is TGCAGTGCTTCGGGACATCAAGAGACCCAGTACTTC.

This chain joins TRBV12-3 or TRBV12-4 and TRBJ2-1, with 14 positions matching TRBD2. The ends lost 7 bases at V and 1 base at J; junction bases unmatched: 6. The CDR3 contains 17 residues. Here the CDR3 reads CASTGTSGRGSYNEQFF. The DNA of the CDR3 is TGTGCCAGCACTGGGACTAGCGGGAGAGGGTCCTACAATGAGCAGTTCTTC.

A few counts support this clonotype. V and J are TRBV20-1 and TRBJ2-5; TRBD2 matches 8 bases. The end of the DNA fits TRBJ2-1 better, so the J call may be wrong. The V gene's germline CDR1 is DFQATT and CDR2 SNEGSKA (reference sequence). The CDR3 covers 14 residues. CDR3 amino acids: CSAPRAGGYNEQFF. In DNA form, the CDR3 reads TGCAGTGCCCCCCGGGCGGGAGGTTACAATGAGCAGTTCTTC.

V gene TRBV6-5 combines with J gene TRBJ2-1; D unclear. This CDR3 is built from 15 residues. Deletions cut 2 bases from V and 4 bases from J, with 12 bases between. Per the germline V gene, CDR1 is MNHEY and CDR2 is SVGAGI. The DNA for the CDR3 is TGTGCCAGCAGTTACAATTTGGTCGGGTACAATGAGCAGTTCTTC. It specifies CASSYNLVGYNEQFF.

J is TRBJ2-4 and V is TRBV3-1, with D tentatively TRBD2 (5 bases). The CDR3 is 15 residues long. Per germline, CDR1 LGHDT and CDR2 YNNKEL (reference sequence). Between the trimmed V and J ends, which lost 4 bases and 2 bases, there was a span of 12 bases. The CDR3 coding sequence is TGTGCCAGCAGCCTCCCGGGGAGAACCAAAAACATTCAGTACTTC. It encodes CASSLPGRTKNIQYF.

In its sample, this clonotype was seen a few times. This rearrangement joins TRBV5-1 to TRBJ2-2; tentative D call: TRBD1 (6 bases). Germline CDR1 is SGHRS and CDR2 is YFSETQ. This CDR3 is built from 16 residues. V lost 0 bases and J 1 base, leaving 10 bases between the germline ends. DNA of the CDR3: TGCGCCAGCAGCTTGGCGGCCAGGGGGAACACCGGGGAGCTGTTTTTT. Amino acid sequence: CASSLAARGNTGELFF.

This clonotype was detected a few times. The V gene is TRBV20-1, the J gene TRBJ2-3; D is possibly TRBD1 or TRBD2 (5 bases each). The V gene lost 6 bases and the J gene lost 2 bases, with 18 bases spanning the gap. Per germline, CDR1 DFQATT and CDR2 SNEGSKA (reference sequence). This CDR3 comprises 15 residues. The CDR3 sequence is CSAPDLRDPTDTQYF. CDR3 DNA: TGCAGTGCCCCAGACCTCCGGGACCCCACAGATACGCAGTATTTT.

The rearrangement joins TRBV7-8 to TRBJ2-5; D may be TRBD2 (6 bases). Trimming pared 6 bases from V and 4 bases from J, leaving 12 bases between. CDR3 length equals 13 residues. Per germline, CDR1 SGHVS and CDR2 FQNEAQ. The CDR3 is CASSYLARETQYF. In nucleotides, the CDR3 is TGTGCCAGCAGTTATCTAGCGCGAGAGACCCAGTACTTC. Looking up the rest from reference TRBV7-8 and TRBJ2-5 gives the full variable domain: GAGVSQSPRYKVAKRGQDVALRCDPISGHVSLFWYQQALGQGPEFLTYFQNEAQLDKSGLPSDRFFAERPEGSVSTLKIQRTQQEDSAVYLCASSYLARETQYFGPGTRLLVL.

This clonotype has only a few counts. This sequence joins TRBV4-1 and TRBJ2-7, with 9 bases matching TRBD1. This CDR3 is 17 amino acids long. Per germline, CDR1 MGHRA and CDR2 YSYEKL. J was trimmed by 6 bases and V by 0 bases; bases with no gene match: 12. The CDR3 region has the DNA TGCGCCAGCAGCCAAGATGTGGGTCTCGACAGGGGGGGCGAGCAGTACTTC. It translates to CASSQDVGLDRGGEQYF.

This clonotype has ten or more counts. The chain carries TRBV12-3 or TRBV12-4 and TRBJ2-5, with TRBD2 identical over 7 bases. The CDR3 is 14 residues long. J gave up 5 bases and V 4 bases, and 7 bases lay outside the gene matches. The CDR3 spells CASSSGGRGETQYF. The DNA for the CDR3 is TGTGCCAGCAGTTCGGGCGGGAGAGGGGAGACCCAGTACTTC.

The chain links TRBV20-1 to TRBJ2-1, with D perhaps TRBD2 (6 bases). The CDR3 totals 14 residues. The V and J ends lost 3 bases and 0 bases respectively, with 9 bases between them. CDR1 is DFQATT, CDR2 SNEGSKA, per germline (reference sequence). The CDR3 reads CSASGGSSYNEQFF. CDR3 bases: TGCAGTGCTAGCGGAGGGAGCTCCTACAATGAGCAGTTCTTC.

The chain uses TRBV5-8 and TRBJ2-2, with TRBD1 matching 8 bases. Trimming cost V 3 bases and J 5 bases; bases outside gene matches: 6. There are 15 residues in the CDR3. In germline, CDR1 is SGHTS, CDR2 YDEGEE. CDR3 protein: CASSSGQETTGELFF. DNA for the CDR3: TGTGCCAGCAGCTCGGGACAGGAAACTACCGGGGAGCTGTTTTTT.

V usage is TRBV28 and J usage is TRBJ2-5; either TRBD1 or TRBD2 may supply D (5 bases each). The J call is doubtful: the DNA matches TRBJ2-1 better. Germline V gene lookup returns CDR1 MDHEN and CDR2 SYDVKM. This CDR3 is built from 16 residues. The CDR3 coding sequence is TGTGCCAGCAGTATCTCCTCAGGGAGAAAGGGGAATGAGCAGTTCTTC. Amino acid sequence: CASSISSGRKGNEQFF.

A note on this clonotype: A single base separates this from a much larger clone, so it may be a read error. This chain uses TRBV29-1 with TRBJ2-7; D is possibly TRBD2 (6 bases). The CDR3 runs to 13 residues. The germline gives CDR1 SQVTM, CDR2 ANQGSEA. The CDR3 sequence: CSAPGPTSGEHYF. As DNA, the CDR3 is TGCAGCGCCCCGGGACCTACCTCGGGGGAGCATTACTTC.

The J gene is TRBJ2-1, the V gene TRBV7-8; 11 bases align to TRBD2. J was trimmed by 6 bases and V by 4 bases; bases with no gene match: 5. In germline, CDR1 is SGHVS, CDR2 FQNEAQ. The CDR3 extends over 15 amino acids. CDR3 residues: CASSSLAGGLNEQFF. In nucleotides, the CDR3 is TGTGCCAGCAGCTCCCTAGCGGGAGGTCTCAATGAGCAGTTCTTC.

This clonotype was seen only a few times. This sequence joins TRBV5-1 and TRBJ1-2; 8 bases align to TRBD1. Germline V CDR1 and CDR2: SGHRS, YFSETQ. V gave up 7 bases and J gave up 7 bases; unmatched junction bases: 6. The CDR3 has 12 amino acids. CDR3 residues: CASAGDRGGYTF. Written as DNA, the CDR3 is TGCGCCAGCGCGGGAGACAGGGGTGGCTACACCTTC.